This T cell receptor (beta chain) was recorded in a study of T cell changes during pregnancy in multiple sclerosis. Repertoires were generated with immunoSEQ multiplex PCR, while TCRdb's copy carries only in-frame clones and drops some. The profile shows 70,000 or so clones, approximately 91% of them singletons. V gave up 0 bases and J gave up 3 bases, with 8 bases separating them. The CDR3 has 14 residues. Germline V CDR1 and CDR2: GTSNPN, SVGIG (reference sequence). The chain couples TRBV30 to TRBJ2-2; D gene uncertain. The starting material was peripheral blood, obtained in the third trimester of pregnancy. The clonotype comes from a female donor with multiple sclerosis, enrolled in a pregnancy study. CDR3 sequence (DNA): TGTGCCTGGAGTGTAGGCGGAGACACCGGGGAGCTGTTTTTT. Translation gives CAWSVGGDTGELFF.